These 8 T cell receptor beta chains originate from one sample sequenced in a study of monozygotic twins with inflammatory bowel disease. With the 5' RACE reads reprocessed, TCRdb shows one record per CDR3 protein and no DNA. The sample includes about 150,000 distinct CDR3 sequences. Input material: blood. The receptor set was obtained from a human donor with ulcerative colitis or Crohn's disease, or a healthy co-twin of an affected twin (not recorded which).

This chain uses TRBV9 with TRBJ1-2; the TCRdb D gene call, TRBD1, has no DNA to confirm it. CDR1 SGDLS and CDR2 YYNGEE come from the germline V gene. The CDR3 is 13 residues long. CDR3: CASSSSWGHGYTF.

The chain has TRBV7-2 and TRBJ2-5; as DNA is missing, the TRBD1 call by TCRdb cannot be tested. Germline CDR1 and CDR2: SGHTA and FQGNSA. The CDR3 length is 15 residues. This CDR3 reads CASTPWGGPQETQYF.

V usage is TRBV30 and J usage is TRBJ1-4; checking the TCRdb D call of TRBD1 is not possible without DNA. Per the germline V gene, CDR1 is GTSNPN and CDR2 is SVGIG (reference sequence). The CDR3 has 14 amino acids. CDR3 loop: CARDRGQTNEKLFF.

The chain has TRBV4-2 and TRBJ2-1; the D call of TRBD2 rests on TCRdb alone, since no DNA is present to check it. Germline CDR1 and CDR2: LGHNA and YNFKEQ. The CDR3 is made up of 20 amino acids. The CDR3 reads CASSQGTGLADLSSYNEQFF.

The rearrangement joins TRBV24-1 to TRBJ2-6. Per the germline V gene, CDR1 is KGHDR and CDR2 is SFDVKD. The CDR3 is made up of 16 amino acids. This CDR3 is CATSDSRTSGANVLTF.

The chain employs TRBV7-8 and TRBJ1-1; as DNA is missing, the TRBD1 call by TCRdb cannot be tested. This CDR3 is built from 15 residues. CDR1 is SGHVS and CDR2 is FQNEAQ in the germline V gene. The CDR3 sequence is CASSLLRTGGSEAFF.

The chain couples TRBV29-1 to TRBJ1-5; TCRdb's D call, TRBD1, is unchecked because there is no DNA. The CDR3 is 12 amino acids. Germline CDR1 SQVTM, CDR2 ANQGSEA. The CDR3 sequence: CSVATGDQPQHF.

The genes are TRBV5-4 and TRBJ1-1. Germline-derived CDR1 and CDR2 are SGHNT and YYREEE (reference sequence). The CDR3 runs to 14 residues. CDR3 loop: CASSLDLGNTEAFF.